This entry is about one T cell receptor beta chain. These data originate in a study of blood T cell repertoires in COVID-19. Clones were read by immunoSEQ multiplex PCR, and TCRdb kept only the in-frame ones, dropping some. Among 250,000 to 300,000 clones listed, around 86% were seen once. J gave up 11 bases and V 0 bases, and 4 bases lay outside the gene matches. Germline CDR1 is SGHKS and CDR2 is YYEKEE (reference sequence). The CDR3 has 14 residues. The chain has TRBV5-5 and TRBJ2-1; 11 bases match TRBD2. The sequence derives from a woman aged 35 to 49 who had recovered from COVID-19. The sample taken for sequencing was PBMCs or T cells enriched from blood (not recorded which). CDR3 sequence (DNA): TGTGCCAGCAGCTTGGTCCTAGCGGGGGGTCAGCAGTTCTTC. Residues: CASSLVLAGGQQFF.